This entry is about one TCR beta chain. Here immunoSEQ multiplex PCR was the method, and the copy in TCRdb shows in-frame clones only, minus some. The table has 400,000 to 450,000 clones, 75% to 95% seen once. This specimen comes from a study of control samples from healthy donors and cancer patients. The CDR3 loop spans 14 amino acids. V dropped 3 bases and J dropped 8; count of bases not matched to a gene: 6. In germline, CDR1 is SGHRS, CDR2 YFSETQ. This TCR was recovered from a man aged 40-50 years with head and neck cancer. The sequenced material came from PBMCs. This sequence joins TRBV5-1 and TRBJ2-1; 9 nucleotides align to TRBD2. DNA for the CDR3: TGCGCCAGCAGCTCTGGTAGCGGGAGTGATGAGCAGTTCTTC. It encodes CASSSGSGSDEQFF.